This T cell receptor (beta chain) was sequenced for a study of PD-L1 blockade in urothelial cancer (TCRdb year 2017). With regard to the full study: All patients started therapy in about 2014 and received atezolizumab 1,200 mg intravenously every 3 weeks. The study was an exploratory multi-omic analysis of somatic, immune and clinical correlates of response to PD-L1 blockade with atezolizumab in urothelial cancer. About 85% of the 29 patients were males with bladder-origin urothelial cancer, and about 60% of the roughly 29 reported a prior smoking history. Eight to ten patients achieved durable clinical benefit and some 21 did not. Blood samples were analyzed at two time points: 3 weeks after treatment start (second dose) and 6 weeks after treatment start. In the same patients, whole exome sequencing and RNA sequencing of pretreatment tumors were performed in addition to TCR sequencing. Durable clinical benefit was defined as a progression-free survival longer than 6 months, and TCR features were additionally tested against progression-free survival and overall survival. Patients had an ECOG performance status of 0 or 1 and had received between 0 and 3 prior chemotherapy regimens. TCR sequencing covered pretreatment tumor samples and matched, serially collected peripheral blood taken before and after atezolizumab treatment. Blood samples gave a median of around 140,000 T cells and tens of thousands of unique TCRs, with a median clonality of approximately 0.08. Over 28 patients had pretreatment blood TCR-seq, some 25 had at least one posttreatment blood collection, and some 25 had tumor TCR-seq.

Synthetic TCR analog templates were spiked into each PCR to estimate absolute template abundance from read counts. Using the immunoSEQ assay, TCRbeta CDR3 regions were amplified from genomic DNA with bias-controlled V and J gene primers. Sequencing of rearranged TCRbeta segments was performed at approximately 20X coverage. In the original analysis: Sequencing errors were corrected by clustering and CDR3s were annotated against IMGT to assign V, D and J genes. Downstream analyses used only productive TCRbeta rearrangements and left out out-of-frame or stop-codon sequences. Clonality was computed as one minus Shannon entropy normalized by the log of the number of unique productive sequences. Clones differing between time points or between blood and tumor were identified by Fisher's exact test with Benjamini-Hochberg correction at adjusted p below 0.01. TCRdb retrieved this table from immuneACCESS and kept in-frame rearrangements only. Not all clones are present; in checked studies, unresolved V genes account for under half, and no reason is known for the remainder. The DNA was the basis for D and trimming; V, J and clone size are from that table. The sample includes approximately 50,000 clones, with 70% to 90% observed a single time. 2.4% of the sample goes to the ten largest clones.

Comments on this clone: It lacks a known antigen. No quality values exist for individual bases; no much larger clone is one base distant.

What the study reported, not specific to this receptor: Because the sample size was small (n ≈ 27) and many exploratory analyses were performed, the results are intended to be hypothesis-generating. Improved progression-free and overall survival was found to be associated with pretreatment peripheral blood TCR clonality below the median. Greater expansion of tumor-associated TCR clones in peripheral blood 3 weeks after the start of treatment was observed in patients with durable benefit (n of about 20, p = 0.022).

The germline V gene specifies SGHVS as CDR1 and FNYEAQ as CDR2. The germline V and J ends show losses of 5 bases and 0 bases respectively, and no gene match explains 8 bases of the junction. From the cysteine up to the phenylalanine, the CDR3 has a length of 16 residues. The sequence is cut down to CDR3 DNA, 48 bases in frame from base 1. The sample's time point label is to be understood as: peripheral blood 6 weeks after treatment start. The cohort comprised more than 25 patients with locally advanced or metastatic urothelial carcinoma treated at Memorial Sloan Kettering on a trial protocol. Peripheral blood mononuclear cells were collected pretreatment and during treatment, at between 1 and 8 total time points per patient. The Qiagen DNeasy Blood extraction kit was used to purify genomic DNA from total PBMCs and from tumor samples. PBMCs were collected pretreatment and during treatment, and were isolated and stored as previously described.

The sample was PBMCs, taken around atezolizumab (anti-PD-L1) treatment. The TCR originated in a man aged 55 to 69 with urothelial cancer. The sequence links TRBV7-6 to TRBJ2-3; TRBD2 aligns with 7 central bases. The nucleotide sequence is TGTGCCAGCAGCCCCCGCGGGGGTTTGAGCACAGATACGCAGTATTTT. It specifies CASSPRGGLSTDTQYF.